One and the same sample provided the 10 T cell receptor beta chains below, sequenced in a study of molecular identifiers for immune sequencing clone quantification. MiXCR, applied by TCRdb to the PCR reads, yields one record per CDR3 protein. The sample consists of about 640,000 distinct CDR3 sequences, 20% of them appearing once. Sequencing used naive CD8+ T cells from blood, with Jurkat cell RNA spiked in. Subset noted: FACS-sorted CD8+CD4-CCR7+CD45RA+ naive T cells. These receptors all come from a human donor in good health. Some libraries in this study had Jurkat cell RNA spiked in.

This clonotype was observed at least ten times. The V and J genes are TRBV27 and TRBJ2-7; weak D call: TRBD2 (6 bases). The germline gives CDR1 MNHEY, CDR2 SMNVEV (reference sequence). V lost 2 bases and J lost 5, with 13 bases in between. This CDR3 is built from 14 residues. CDR3 in DNA: TGTGCCAGCAGTTTACGCCTGGGGGGAAACGAGCAGTACTTC. This translates into CASSLRLGGNEQYF.

In this sample, this clonotype turned up many times. CDR3 coding DNA: TGCGCCAGCAGCCAACTTAAGGGGGCTGGTACTGAAGCTTTCTTT. This encodes CASSQLKGAGTEAFF. The chain carries TRBV4-1 and TRBJ1-1; 7 nucleotides align to TRBD1. This CDR3 has 15 residues. The germline V gene encodes CDR1 MGHRA and CDR2 YSYEKL. The J segment lost 5 bases and the V segment lost 2 bases, leaving 8 bases of the junction unmatched.

Of note for this clonotype: A read error may produce the germline difference seen at one junction end. Here the CDR3 reads CAGSPGDRGTEAFF. In DNA, the CDR3 is TGTGCCGGCAGCCCTGGAGACAGGGGCACTGAAGCTTTCTTT. The gene calls are TRBV7-9 and TRBJ1-1, with 8 bases identical to TRBD1. There are 14 residues in the CDR3. The germline gives CDR1 SEHNR, CDR2 FQNEAQ (reference sequence).

V is TRBV20-1 and J is TRBJ2-3, with a weak D call TRBD2 (5 bases). CDR3 length: 13 amino acids. Trimming pared 7 bases from V and 2 bases from J, leaving 13 bases between. Looked up from germline, CDR1 is DFQATT and CDR2 is SNEGSKA (reference sequence). The DNA of the CDR3 is TGCAGTGGAAGGGAAGCGGTCACAGATACGCAGTATTTT. Translated: CSGREAVTDTQYF.

The CDR3 DNA follows: TGTGCCAGCAGTTTAATTGGGGGACTTAATGAAAAACTGTTTTTT. Translation gives CASSLIGGLNEKLFF. The rearrangement joins TRBV27 to TRBJ1-4; D perhaps matches TRBD1 (5 bases). The CDR3 loop spans 15 amino acids. Germline V gives CDR1 MNHEY, CDR2 SMNVEV (reference sequence). V was clipped by 2 bases and J by 4 bases, with 11 bases between them.

This clonotype appeared once. This clone may be a read error of a much larger clone one base away. V and J are TRBV14 and TRBJ2-3; D might be TRBD1 or TRBD2, each matching 5 bases. CDR3 length equals 17 residues. In germline, CDR1 is SGHDN, CDR2 FVKESK. The CDR3 protein is CAGSQDGFGPWGDTQYF. The CDR3 DNA reads TGTGCCGGCAGCCAAGACGGATTCGGCCCCTGGGGGGATACGCAGTATTTT. Full variable domain (missing parts from reference TRBV14 and TRBJ2-3): EAGVTQFPSHSVIEKGQTVTLRCDPISGHDNLYWYRRVMGKEIKFLLHFVKESKQDESGMPNNRFLAERTGGTYSTLKVQPAELEDSGVYFCAGSQDGFGPWGDTQYFGPGTRLTVL.

This clonotype was found many times. J is TRBJ2-7 and V is TRBV6-2 or TRBV6-3; 13 nucleotides line up with TRBD2. The ends lost 6 bases at V and 3 bases at J; junction bases unmatched: 5. Germline V gene sequence: CDR1 MNHEY, CDR2 SVGEGT. This CDR3 is built from 15 residues. The CDR3 bases are TGTGCCAGCAGAACCGGACTAGCGGGAGACTACGAGCAGTACTTC. This encodes CASRTGLAGDYEQYF.

This clonotype was seen repeatedly, ten times or more. This chain links TRBV7-9 with TRBJ1-2, with a possible D match to TRBD1 (5 bases). This CDR3 is 13 amino acids long. Germline V lookup: CDR1 SEHNR, CDR2 FQNEAQ (reference sequence). V was cut by 5 bases and J by 7 bases, with 14 bases left in between. The CDR3 region has the DNA TGTGCCAGCAGCCATCCGACAGCCCCTGGCTACACCTTC. This sequence encodes CASSHPTAPGYTF.

This clonotype occurred many times. The V gene is TRBV27, the J gene TRBJ1-1; 8 nucleotides match TRBD1. V shed 5 bases, J shed 7 bases, and the junction held 18 bases outside the gene matches. From germline, CDR1 is MNHEY and CDR2 SMNVEV (reference sequence). This CDR3 is 17 amino acids long. In DNA form, the CDR3 reads TGTGCCAGCAGTCCTAGGTTAAATGGGACAGGAACGATTGAAGCTTTCTTT. It specifies CASSPRLNGTGTIEAFF.

The sample holds one count of this clonotype. A much larger clonotype is one base distant, so this may be a read error. The chain carries TRBV12-3 or TRBV12-4 and TRBJ2-3; no definite D call. Trimming removed 3 bases at V and 4 bases at J, with 14 bases between. This CDR3 spans 15 amino acids. The CDR3 sequence: CASSFWWDAADTQYF. The CDR3 region has the DNA TGTGCCAGCAGTTTTTGGTGGGATGCGGCAGATACGCAGTATTTT.